Following are 26 T cell receptor beta chains from one sample sequenced in a study of blood T cell repertoires in COVID-19. Libraries were prepared by immunoSEQ multiplex PCR; TCRdb keeps only in-frame clonotypes and omits some of them. Of 120,000 or so clones in the sample, about 86% were seen once. The sample taken for sequencing was peripheral blood. The receptors stem from a man aged 80 or over with active or convalescent COVID-19.

The J gene is TRBJ2-3, the V gene TRBV24-1, with TRBD2 as a possible D gene (6 bases). The CDR3 covers 15 residues. Trimming stripped 6 bases from V and 1 base from J, with 13 bases between. The germline gives CDR1 KGHDR, CDR2 SFDVKD. The CDR3 spells CATSPGDGRTDTQYF. DNA for the CDR3: TGTGCCACCAGTCCGGGGGACGGACGCACAGATACGCAGTATTTT.

V gene TRBV6-4 combines with J gene TRBJ2-2; 9 bases fit TRBD1. The CDR3 spans 14 residues. After removal of 4 bases from V and 7 bases from J, the junction contained 4 bases not matched to a gene. Germline lookup yields CDR1 MRHNA and CDR2 SNTAGT. CDR3: CASSAGQGNGELFF. CDR3 in DNA: TGTGCCAGCAGTGCTGGACAGGGGAACGGGGAGCTGTTTTTT.

The chain joins TRBV29-1 to TRBJ1-1; 11 bases are a match to TRBD1. The germline V gene encodes CDR1 SQVTM and CDR2 ANQGSEA. The V segment lost 6 bases and the J segment 4 bases; nucleotides outside the gene matches: 4. The CDR3 runs to 13 residues. The CDR3 nucleotides read TGCAGCGTCAAGGGACAGGGGGTCACTGAAGCTTTCTTT. The encoded protein is CSVKGQGVTEAFF.

The chain is built from TRBV7-9 and TRBJ2-1; 11 nucleotides align to TRBD2. Germline CDR1 is SEHNR and CDR2 is FQNEAQ (reference sequence). The J segment lost 9 bases and the V segment lost 5 bases, leaving 18 bases of the junction unmatched. The CDR3 is 18 residues long. CDR3: CASSPRRASGGSLGEQFF. The CDR3 DNA reads TGTGCCAGCAGCCCCCGAAGGGCTAGCGGGGGGTCTTTGGGTGAGCAGTTCTTC.

The chain recombines TRBV4-1 with TRBJ2-3; possible D gene TRBD1, 5 bases. CDR1 MGHRA and CDR2 YSYEKL come from the germline V gene. The germline V and J ends were trimmed by 1 base and 4 bases, with 9 bases remaining between them. This CDR3 has 14 residues. The CDR3 bases are TGCGCCAGCAGCCAAGGTCTAGGGGCAGATACGCAGTATTTT. Translating it yields CASSQGLGADTQYF.

The chain employs TRBV6-5 and TRBJ1-2, with 9 positions matching TRBD1. Per germline, CDR1 MNHEY and CDR2 SVGAGI. The CDR3 runs to 14 residues. The V and J ends lost 6 bases and 2 bases, in that order; junction bases with no gene match: 4. The CDR3: CASRPTGGNYGYTF. CDR3 nucleotides: TGTGCCAGCAGACCGACAGGGGGGAACTATGGCTACACCTTC.

This clone showed up just once. This chain links TRBV6-2 or TRBV6-3 with TRBJ2-7, with D perhaps matching TRBD1 (6 bases). With 6 bases removed from V and 3 bases from J, the gap between germline ends came to 21 bases. Germline lookup yields CDR1 MNHEY and CDR2 SVGEGT. This CDR3 has 16 amino acids. CDR3 coding DNA: TGTGCCAGCAGCCGAAACCAGGGGCCGACCAGCTACGAGCAGTACTTC. As protein: CASSRNQGPTSYEQYF.

The chain links TRBV7-9 to TRBJ1-1, with TRBD1 matching over 12 bases. The CDR3 is 15 amino acids. Germline V CDR1 and CDR2: SEHNR, FQNEAQ (reference sequence). The trim removed 0 bases at V and 4 bases at J, leaving 0 bases unmatched. DNA of the CDR3: TGTGCCAGCAGCTTAGCGGGACAGGGGGCCACTGAAGCTTTCTTT. It encodes CASSLAGQGATEAFF.

The chain uses TRBV30 and TRBJ2-7; D remains ambiguous. The CDR3 consists of 14 residues. The V and J ends lost 4 bases and 0 bases respectively, with 13 bases between them. CDR1 GTSNPN and CDR2 SVGIG come from the germline V gene (reference sequence). The DNA for the CDR3 is TGTGCCTGGACCCTCCAACCTAGCTCCTACGAGCAGTACTTC. It yields the protein CAWTLQPSSYEQYF.

The chain combines TRBV14 with TRBJ2-2, with 13 bases aligning to TRBD2. V lost 3 bases and J lost 5; bases outside the gene matches: 3. CDR1 is SGHDN, CDR2 FVKESK, per germline. The CDR3 covers 16 residues. The CDR3 protein is CASSQRLAGGTGELFF. DNA for the CDR3: TGTGCCAGCAGCCAGAGACTAGCGGGGGGTACCGGGGAGCTGTTTTTT. Together with reference TRBV14 and TRBJ2-2, the CDR3 gives the full variable domain: EAGVTQFPSHSVIEKGQTVTLRCDPISGHDNLYWYRRVMGKEIKFLLHFVKESKQDESGMPNNRFLAERTGGTYSTLKVQPAELEDSGVYFCASSQRLAGGTGELFFGEGSRLTVL.

This rearrangement joins TRBV9 to TRBJ2-3; 9 bases match TRBD1. Germline-derived CDR1 and CDR2 are SGDLS and YYNGEE. The junction had 3 bases not matched to a gene; V was cut back by 3 bases and J by 1 base. The CDR3 is 15 residues long. CDR3 in DNA: TGTGCCAGCAGCGCACGACAGGGGGGCACAGATACGCAGTATTTT. It translates to CASSARQGGTDTQYF.

This clone was seen just once. The V and J genes are TRBV7-6 and TRBJ2-2, with TRBD1 as a possible D gene (6 bases). CDR3 size: 15 residues. V was trimmed by 4 bases and J by 2 bases, leaving 11 bases between them. Germline V gives CDR1 SGHVS, CDR2 FNYEAQ. CDR3 nucleotide sequence: TGTGCCAGCAGCTCCGGACAGATAAACACCGGGGAGCTGTTTTTT. Amino acid sequence: CASSSGQINTGELFF.

This chain joins TRBV4-3 and TRBJ2-2, with D tentatively TRBD2 (5 bases). Germline V CDR1 and CDR2: LGHNA, YSLEER. V shed 0 bases and J shed 8 bases, with 16 bases lying between them. The CDR3 contains 16 residues. The CDR3 DNA sequence: TGCGCCAGCAGCCAAGATAGCGTTACCATTGGGGGGGAGCTGTTTTTT. It is translated as CASSQDSVTIGGELFF.

V is TRBV10-3 and J is TRBJ1-5; 8 bases are shared with TRBD1. The CDR3 consists of 12 residues. The V gene end was trimmed by 10 bases and the J gene end by 7 bases; junction bases not matched to a gene: 6. Germline CDR1 and CDR2: ENHRY and SYGVKD. Written as DNA, the CDR3 is TGTGCCACTGGACAGGGTAACCAGCCCCAGCATTTT. As protein: CATGQGNQPQHF.

This clone was detected a few times. V is TRBV6-2 or TRBV6-3 and J is TRBJ2-1; 8 positions match TRBD2. The CDR3 is 15 residues long. Germline V lookup: CDR1 MNHEY, CDR2 SVGEGT. With V trimmed by 2 bases and J by 8 bases, 8 bases remained unmatched. Here the CDR3 DNA reads TGTGCCAGCAGTTACGTACGGGGGGGCGTGGATGAGCAGTTCTTC. Translated, it gives CASSYVRGGVDEQFF.

The genes are TRBV10-3 and TRBJ1-2, with TRBD1 identical over 11 bases. The CDR3 sequence is 16 residues long. Germline trimming cut 3 bases from V and 6 bases from J; bases unmatched to any gene: 9. CDR1 and CDR2 (germline): ENHRY, SYGVKD. The CDR3 spells CAISDIGTGGSNGYTF. For the CDR3, the DNA is TGTGCCATCAGTGACATAGGGACAGGGGGTTCGAATGGCTACACCTTC.

The chain couples TRBV5-1 to TRBJ1-5; weak D call: TRBD1 (6 bases). Per germline, CDR1 SGHRS and CDR2 YFSETQ. V lost 0 bases, J lost 7 bases, and 8 bases lay in between. The CDR3 consists of 13 residues. The CDR3, as DNA: TGCGCCAGCAGCTTGGACAGGGACCAGCCCCAGCATTTT. Translating gives CASSLDRDQPQHF. The whole variable domain, remainder taken from reference TRBV5-1 and TRBJ1-5, is KAGVTQTPRYLIKTRGQQVTLSCSPISGHRSVSWYQQTPGQGLQFLFEYFSETQRNKGNFPGRFSGRQFSNSRSEMNVSTLELGDSALYLCASSLDRDQPQHFGDGTRLSIL.

J is TRBJ1-2 and V is TRBV9; 7 bases fit TRBD1. The ends lost 3 bases at V and 4 bases at J; junction bases unmatched: 6. Germline V gene data show CDR1 as SGDLS and CDR2 as YYNGEE. The CDR3 sequence is 14 residues long. Here the CDR3 reads CASSDRQGGYGYTF. CDR3 nucleotides: TGTGCCAGCAGCGACAGACAGGGCGGCTATGGCTACACCTTC. Using reference TRBV9 and TRBJ1-2 for the parts outside the CDR3, the full variable domain is DSGVTQTPKHLITATGQRVTLRCSPRSGDLSVYWYQQSLDQGLQFLIQYYNGEERAKGNILERFSAQQFPDLHSELNLSSLELGDSALYFCASSDRQGGYGYTFGSGTRLTVV.

The J gene is TRBJ2-7, the V gene TRBV2, with TRBD1 matching 8 bases. The germline gives CDR1 SNHLY, CDR2 FYNNEI. The CDR3 loop spans 15 amino acids. The ends lost 3 bases at V and 3 bases at J; junction bases unmatched: 7. CDR3 sequence: CASSEEAGGLYEQYF. DNA for the CDR3: TGTGCCAGCAGTGAGGAGGCAGGGGGCCTCTACGAGCAGTACTTC.

This chain connects TRBV7-2 to TRBJ2-5; 7 bases line up with TRBD2. Trimming removed 2 bases from V and 4 bases from J; junction bases left unmatched: 1. Germline V gives CDR1 SGHTA, CDR2 FQGNSA. The CDR3 sequence is 13 residues long. The CDR3 DNA follows: TGTGCCAGCAGCTTAACGGGGGGAGAGACCCAGTACTTC. Protein product: CASSLTGGETQYF.

This clone was seen a single time. The genes are TRBV5-4 and TRBJ1-3; D remains unclear. The germline CDR1 and CDR2 sequences are SGHNT and YYREEE (reference sequence). The CDR3 runs to 13 residues. V lost 10 bases and J 0 bases, leaving 11 bases between the germline ends. The CDR3 sequence is CASHSGSGNTIYF. CDR3 DNA: TGTGCCTCCCACAGCGGCTCTGGAAACACCATATATTTT.

The rearrangement links TRBV7-2 to TRBJ1-3; D possibly corresponds to TRBD1 (6 bases). Germline V gene data show CDR1 as SGHTA and CDR2 as FQGNSA. The CDR3 consists of 16 residues. V was trimmed by 3 bases and J by 0 bases, leaving 12 bases between them. The CDR3 nucleotides read TGTGCCAGCAGCTTCGGACAGTTGGGCTCTGGAAACACCATATATTTT. Translation gives CASSFGQLGSGNTIYF.

The V gene is TRBV29-1, the J gene TRBJ1-2, with 8 bases identical to TRBD1. After removal of 5 bases from V and 4 bases from J, the junction contained 15 bases not matched to a gene. CDR3 length equals 16 residues. Germline V lookup: CDR1 SQVTM, CDR2 ANQGSEA. CDR3 DNA sequence: TGCAGCGTTTCCCAGGGGGCCAGCGGGTCTTCCTATGGCTACACCTTC. Amino acid sequence: CSVSQGASGSSYGYTF. The full variable domain, with the rest looked up from reference TRBV29-1 and TRBJ1-2, is SAVISQKPSRDICQRGTSLTIQCQVDSQVTMMFWYRQQPGQSLTLIATANQGSEATYESGFVIDKFPISRPNLTFSTLTVSNMSPEDSSIYLCSVSQGASGSSYGYTFGSGTRLTVV.

This clone was picked up many times. This chain uses TRBV9 with TRBJ2-7, with 9 bases identical to TRBD1. Germline V gives CDR1 SGDLS, CDR2 YYNGEE. CDR3 length: 13 residues. The trim removed 3 bases at V and 4 bases at J, leaving 2 bases unmatched. CDR3 in DNA: TGTGCCAGCAGCGGGGGACAGGGATACGAGCAGTACTTC. Residues: CASSGGQGYEQYF.

The V gene is TRBV18, the J gene TRBJ1-2, with 8 positions matching TRBD1. CDR1 is KGHSH, CDR2 LQKENI, per germline. J gave up 6 bases and V 3 bases, and 12 bases lay outside the gene matches. CDR3 length: 16 residues. The CDR3 region is CASSPTGTGPYDGYTF. The CDR3 DNA is TGTGCCAGCTCACCGACTGGGACAGGCCCGTACGATGGCTACACCTTC.

The V gene is TRBV6-5, the J gene TRBJ1-5, with 7 bases lining up with TRBD1. V shed 5 bases, J shed 3 bases, and the junction held 7 bases outside the gene matches. The length of the CDR3 is 15 residues. Germline V gives CDR1 MNHEY, CDR2 SVGAGI. In nucleotides, the CDR3 is TGTGCCAGCAGTCCCCAGGACAGGTACAATCAGCCCCAGCATTTT. This sequence encodes CASSPQDRYNQPQHF.